The 26 T cell receptor beta chains below all came from one sample that was sequenced in a study of cytomegalovirus exposure and HLA in healthy donors. PCR used 60 Vbeta primers and 13 Jbeta primers. TCRdb's table, derived via immunoSEQ multiplex PCR, lists solely in-frame clones and lacks some. The sample lists 100,000 to 150,000 clones, around 67% occurring once. The sequenced sample consisted of PBMCs. These receptors originate from a man aged 60-69 years in good health and CMV-seropositive.

This sequence joins TRBV4-2 and TRBJ2-2; TRBD2 agrees at 7 bases. The CDR3 is 14 amino acids. CDR1 LGHNA and CDR2 YNFKEQ come from the germline V gene. Trimming at V came to 4 bases and at J to 4 bases, leaving 3 bases not matched to a gene. CDR3 nucleotide sequence: TGTGCCAGCAGCCGGACTAGTCCCACCGGGGAGCTGTTTTTT. Protein: CASSRTSPTGELFF.

This clone was seen a handful of times. The chain carries TRBV28 and TRBJ1-4, with 7 bases aligning to TRBD1. CDR3 size: 14 residues. The germline V gene encodes CDR1 MDHEN and CDR2 SYDVKM. J gave up 5 bases and V 4 bases, and 4 bases lay outside the gene matches. CDR3: CASSYSDRNEKLFF. CDR3 coding DNA: TGTGCCAGCAGTTATTCGGACAGGAATGAAAAACTGTTTTTT.

This clone was observed a few times. The rearrangement links TRBV29-1 to TRBJ2-1; TRBD1 might be the D (5 bases). Trimming removed 4 bases at V and 9 bases at J, with 10 bases between. CDR3 size: 11 residues. Per germline, CDR1 SQVTM and CDR2 ANQGSEA. CDR3 coding DNA: TGCAGCGTTGGCAGGGTGGCTGAGCAGTTCTTC. Translated, it gives CSVGRVAEQFF.

J is TRBJ2-5 and V is TRBV9; perhaps TRBD1 as D (7 bases). The CDR3 consists of 15 residues. The germline V gene encodes CDR1 SGDLS and CDR2 YYNGEE. Trimming took 7 bases from V and 4 from J, leaving 20 bases between them. The CDR3 coding sequence is TGTGCCAGCTGCCAGGGGGGCGGGGTTGCAGAGACCCAGTACTTC. Amino acid sequence: CASCQGGGVAETQYF.

In this sample, this clone turned up once. The chain couples TRBV27 to TRBJ2-3; 8 bases align to TRBD1. The germline gives CDR1 MNHEY, CDR2 SMNVEV (reference sequence). The CDR3 has 15 amino acids. Losses at the gene ends were 2 bases for V and 4 bases for J; bases not matched to a gene: 5. The CDR3 DNA is TGTGCCAGCAGTTTAGGACAGGGTATGCCAGATACGCAGTATTTT. It codes for CASSLGQGMPDTQYF.

The chain is built from TRBV25-1 and TRBJ1-1; 7 nucleotides line up with TRBD1. Germline loops: CDR1 MGHDK, CDR2 SYGVNS. J lost 4 bases, V lost 6 bases, and 11 bases had no gene match. The CDR3 is made up of 15 amino acids. The CDR3 coding sequence is TGTGCCAGCAGCGAGACGACAGGGTTGGGCACTGAAGCTTTCTTT. This translates into CASSETTGLGTEAFF.

The genes are TRBV18 and TRBJ2-1, with D possibly being TRBD2 (5 bases). In germline, CDR1 is KGHSH, CDR2 LQKENI. With 2 bases removed from V and 7 bases from J, the gap between germline ends came to 9 bases. There are 13 residues in the CDR3. In DNA, the CDR3 is TGTGCCAGCTCACCAGGGGTAGCGAATGAGCAGTTCTTC. It specifies CASSPGVANEQFF.

The chain combines TRBV5-1 with TRBJ2-5; 7 bases are shared with TRBD2. With the DNA end fitting TRBJ2-7 better, the J assignment may be wrong. The CDR3 sequence is 16 residues long. Looked up from germline, CDR1 is SGHRS and CDR2 is YFSETQ. The CDR3 spells CASNEGLSGVIYEQYF. The CDR3 DNA reads TGCGCCAGCAATGAAGGGTTGAGCGGGGTCATCTACGAGCAGTACTTC.

The V call is TRBV18, the J call TRBJ1-1; D is possibly TRBD1 (6 bases). V was clipped by 1 base and J by 3 bases, with 9 bases between them. CDR3 length: 14 residues. Germline CDR1 and CDR2: KGHSH and LQKENI. CDR3 loop: CASSPQGVDTEAFF. CDR3 sequence (DNA): TGTGCCAGCTCACCACAGGGGGTCGACACTGAAGCTTTCTTT. The full variable domain, its missing parts supplied by reference TRBV18 and TRBJ1-1, is NAGVMQNPRHLVRRRGQEARLRCSPMKGHSHVYWYRQLPEEGLKFMVYLQKENIIDESGMPKERFSAEFPKEGPSILRIQQVVRGDSAAYFCASSPQGVDTEAFFGQGTRLTVV.

This clone showed up just once. The chain combines TRBV29-1 with TRBJ2-5; tentative D call: TRBD1 (5 bases). This CDR3 has 15 residues. Germline loops: CDR1 SQVTM, CDR2 ANQGSEA. Trimming stripped 0 bases from V and 5 bases from J, with 16 bases between. CDR3 nucleotide sequence: TGCAGCGTTGAAGACGTAATGGCAGGGATGGAGACCCAGTACTTC. This gives the protein CSVEDVMAGMETQYF.

The J gene is TRBJ2-4, the V gene TRBV2; 9 nucleotides agree with TRBD1. Germline V lookup: CDR1 SNHLY, CDR2 FYNNEI. This CDR3 is 14 amino acids long. The V segment lost 6 bases and the J segment 9 bases; nucleotides outside the gene matches: 9. This chain's CDR3 is CASSPGTGLSIQYF. The CDR3 DNA reads as TGTGCCAGCAGCCCCGGGACAGGGCTTAGCATTCAGTACTTC.

This sequence joins TRBV30 and TRBJ2-5; 12 bases line up with TRBD2. Matching the DNA end better, TRBJ2-7 makes the J call doubtful. Per the germline V gene, CDR1 is GTSNPN and CDR2 is SVGIG (reference sequence). The CDR3 spans 15 residues. The CDR3: CALRTSGDSSYEQYF. The CDR3 DNA reads as TGTGCCCTACGGACTAGCGGGGATAGCTCCTACGAGCAGTACTTC.

A few counts support this clone. The chain employs TRBV18 and TRBJ1-3; D not resolved. The germline V and J ends were trimmed by 6 bases and 3 bases, with 12 bases remaining between them. The CDR3 covers 14 residues. The germline CDR1 and CDR2 sequences are KGHSH and LQKENI. The chain's CDR3 is CASSRGRGGNTIYF. As DNA, the CDR3 is TGTGCCAGCTCGCGAGGTCGGGGTGGAAACACCATATATTTT.

The DNA of the CDR3 is TGTGCCAGCAGCTTAGTCCTAGCGGGGGCAAGGGGGGCCTACAATGAGCAGTTCTTC. Residues: CASSLVLAGARGAYNEQFF. The chain has TRBV7-8 and TRBJ2-1; 10 nucleotides line up with TRBD2. Germline CDR1 reads SGHVS; CDR2 reads FQNEAQ. V trimming: 1 base; J trimming: 2 bases; junction bases outside the gene matches: 11. The CDR3 runs 19 residues. Supplemented by reference TRBV7-8 and TRBJ2-1, the full variable domain reads GAGVSQSPRYKVAKRGQDVALRCDPISGHVSLFWYQQALGQGPEFLTYFQNEAQLDKSGLPSDRFFAERPEGSVSTLKIQRTQQEDSAVYLCASSLVLAGARGAYNEQFFGPGTRLTVL.

The V and J genes are TRBV19 and TRBJ2-1; the D gene is possibly TRBD1 (6 bases). This CDR3 comprises 16 residues. Deletions cut 3 bases from V and 3 bases from J, with 15 bases between. From germline, CDR1 is LNHDA and CDR2 SQIVND (reference sequence). The CDR3, as DNA: TGTGCCAGTAGTATGACCCGCGGACAGTTCTACAATGAGCAGTTCTTC. Its translation is CASSMTRGQFYNEQFF.

The chain is built from TRBV4-2 and TRBJ1-5; D not resolved. Trimming shortened V by 1 base and J by 7 bases, and 8 bases separated the two germline ends. Per germline, CDR1 LGHNA and CDR2 YNFKEQ. The CDR3 runs 13 residues. CDR3 bases: TGTGCCAGCAGCCAAGGACCGGGACAGCCCCAGCATTTT. It yields the protein CASSQGPGQPQHF.

The rearrangement uses TRBV7-9 and TRBJ2-1; 11 bases align to TRBD2. Germline V lookup: CDR1 SEHNR, CDR2 FQNEAQ (reference sequence). V lost 2 bases, J lost 3 bases, and 0 bases stayed unmatched. The CDR3 consists of 15 residues. This CDR3 reads CASSLLAGGYNEQFF. As DNA, the CDR3 is TGTGCCAGCAGCTTACTAGCGGGGGGCTACAATGAGCAGTTCTTC. Based on the CDR3 plus reference TRBV7-9 and TRBJ2-1, the full variable domain is DTGVSQNPRHKITKRGQNVTFRCDPISEHNRLYWYRQTLGQGPEFLTYFQNEAQLEKSRLLSDRFSAERPKGSFSTLEIQRTEQGDSAMYLCASSLLAGGYNEQFFGPGTRLTVL.

The gene calls are TRBV2 and TRBJ1-1, with unresolved D. Germline V lookup: CDR1 SNHLY, CDR2 FYNNEI. V lost 5 bases to trimming and J lost 7 bases, with 8 bases between them. This CDR3 is built from 11 residues. The CDR3 region is CASSLEVEAFF. In nucleotides, the CDR3 is TGTGCCAGCAGTCTGGAGGTTGAAGCTTTCTTT.

The chain carries TRBV7-3 and TRBJ2-7, with TRBD1 matching over 10 bases. CDR3 length: 13 amino acids. The germline gives CDR1 SGHTA, CDR2 FQGTGA. The V gene end was trimmed by 2 bases and the J gene end by 8 bases; junction bases not matched to a gene: 3. The CDR3 region is CASSLGTGEKQYF. The CDR3 region has the DNA TGTGCCAGCAGCTTAGGGACAGGGGAAAAGCAGTACTTC.

This clone was seen once. This chain links TRBV10-2 with TRBJ2-5; TRBD2 might be the D (5 bases). V was clipped by 6 bases and J by 0 bases, with 5 bases between them. This CDR3 is 12 amino acids long. Germline values: CDR1 WSHSY, CDR2 SAAADI. The CDR3 sequence is CASRDYQETQYF. CDR3 DNA: TGCGCCAGCAGGGACTACCAAGAGACCCAGTACTTC.

The rearrangement joins TRBV2 to TRBJ2-1, with 7 bases aligning to TRBD1. V lost 6 bases and J lost 9; bases outside the gene matches: 5. This CDR3 comprises 12 residues. The germline gives CDR1 SNHLY, CDR2 FYNNEI. The CDR3 DNA follows: TGTGCCAGCAGGTCGACAGGGAGTGAGCAGTTCTTC. Translating it yields CASRSTGSEQFF.

In its sample, this clone was seen once. V gene TRBV30 combines with J gene TRBJ1-2, with 9 bases that match TRBD1. This CDR3 has 16 residues. J lost 4 bases, V lost 6 bases, and 15 bases had no gene match. The germline V gene has CDR1 GTSNPN and CDR2 SVGIG (reference sequence). The DNA of the CDR3 is TGTGCCTGCCCACCGGAGTGGGGGGACAGGGCCTATGGCTACACCTTC. Translated, it gives CACPPEWGDRAYGYTF.

This clone has only one observation. The V call is TRBV5-1, the J call TRBJ2-1; TRBD2 is a possible D gene (5 bases). Trimming pared 0 bases from V and 4 bases from J, leaving 11 bases between. The CDR3 extends over 15 amino acids. CDR1 is SGHRS, CDR2 YFSETQ, per germline. The CDR3 DNA is TGCGCCAGCAGCTTGGTGGCCGGGGAGTACAATGAGCAGTTCTTC. Its translation: CASSLVAGEYNEQFF.

The chain carries TRBV7-9 and TRBJ1-2; 10 bases fit TRBD1. The CDR3 is 14 amino acids. CDR1 is SEHNR, CDR2 FQNEAQ, per germline (reference sequence). The V gene end was trimmed by 5 bases and the J gene end by 8 bases; junction bases not matched to a gene: 8. The CDR3 reads CASSLTGGVRGYTF. DNA for the CDR3: TGTGCCAGCAGCCTGACAGGGGGCGTGAGGGGCTACACCTTC. The full variable domain, in which reference TRBV7-9 and TRBJ1-2 provide the parts outside the CDR3, is DTGVSQNPRHKITKRGQNVTFRCDPISEHNRLYWYRQTLGQGPEFLTYFQNEAQLEKSRLLSDRFSAERPKGSFSTLEIQRTEQGDSAMYLCASSLTGGVRGYTFGSGTRLTVV.

The rearrangement uses TRBV30 and TRBJ2-6; TRBD1 matches 7 bases. Trimming at V came to 2 bases and at J to 1 base, leaving 2 bases not matched to a gene. Germline V CDR1 and CDR2: GTSNPN, SVGIG (reference sequence). The CDR3 totals 15 residues. CDR3 nucleotides: TGTGCCTGGAGTCGACAGGGATCTGGGGCCAACGTCCTGACTTTC. This gives the protein CAWSRQGSGANVLTF.

The CDR3 DNA reads TGCGCCAGCAGCTTGGAACAGGGGAGGAACTACGAGCAGTACTTC. Encoded protein: CASSLEQGRNYEQYF. The rearrangement links TRBV5-1 to TRBJ2-7, with D tentatively TRBD1 (7 bases). Trimming cost V 0 bases and J 3 bases, with 13 bases left between them. The CDR3 is 15 residues long. Germline CDR1 reads SGHRS; CDR2 reads YFSETQ.